A selection of T cell receptor beta chains follows, all from one sample in a study of blood T cell repertoires in COVID-19. TCRdb keeps only in-frame clones here, not all; method: immunoSEQ multiplex PCR. The data contain roughly 350,000 clones, approximately 87% of them singletons. The sequencing input was peripheral blood. Receptors originate from a woman between 45 and 65 years old with COVID-19, enrolled during active disease. The CDR3 runs from the conserved cysteine through the conserved F or W. Fields, in order: clone size, V gene, D gene, J gene, CDR3 DNA, CDR3 protein. D genes are given only for firm matches. The listing skips clone size in some rows; elsewhere it reads once, few, many or a size class.

>-|TRBV5-4|TRBD1|TRBJ2-5
TGTGCCAGCAGCAGTCGGGGACAGGGAAGAGGGGAGACCCAGTACTTC
CASSSRGQGRGETQYF
>-|TRBV19|-|TRBJ1-1
TGTGCCAGTAGTATACCCAGCAGGGGTCTAAGGAGGACTGAAGCTTTCTTT
CASSIPSRGLRRTEAFF
>-|TRBV19|TRBD2|TRBJ2-1
TGTGCCAGTAGTATTACCCCGTTAGGAAGCGGGAGACTCAACAATGAGCAGTTCTTC
CASSITPLGSGRLNNEQFF
>-|TRBV1|-|TRBJ2-7
TGCACCAGCAGCGGTGCCGGGACTAGCGGGAGGGTTATGAACGAGCAGTACTTC
CTSSGAGTSGRVMNEQYF
>-|TRBV25-1|-|TRBJ1-6
TGTGCCAGCAGTGAATCCGACCGGGTTTCACCCCTCCACTTT
CASSESDRVSPLHF
>-|TRBV5-6|-|TRBJ1-1
TGTGCCAGCAGCTTGGAACAGGGCACTGAAGCTTTCTTT
CASSLEQGTEAFF
>-|TRBV25-1|TRBD2|TRBJ2-1
TGTGCCAGCAGTGAGCTAGCGGGAGTTGAGCAGTTCTTC
CASSELAGVEQFF
>-|TRBV29-1|-|TRBJ1-4
TGCAGCGTTCTCGACAGGAGTAATGAAAAACTGTTTTTT
CSVLDRSNEKLFF
>-|TRBV27|-|TRBJ1-5
TGTGCCAGCAGTTTATCAGGGGTTGTTCAGCCCCAGCATTTT
CASSLSGVVQPQHF
>-|TRBV9|-|TRBJ1-5
TGTGCCAGCAGCGTAGATGTAACAGGCAATCAGCCCCAGCATTTT
CASSVDVTGNQPQHF
>-|TRBV19|-|TRBJ2-1
TGTGCCAGTAGGAGGAAACCCCCTGACAATGAGCAGTTCTTC
CASRRKPPDNEQFF
>-|TRBV11-2|TRBD2|TRBJ2-7
TGTGCCAGCAGCACAAAGCCGGGACTAGCGGTTGGGGAGCAGTACTTC
CASSTKPGLAVGEQYF
>-|TRBV27|TRBD1|TRBJ2-7
TGTGCCAGCAGTCCCCAAGGGACAGGGGCCTACGAGCAGTACTTC
CASSPQGTGAYEQYF
>once|TRBV5-1|-|TRBJ1-1
TGCGCCAGCAGCTTGGGCAGGGATAGATTGAACACTGAAGCTTTCTTT
CASSLGRDRLNTEAFF
>-|TRBV5-6|TRBD1|TRBJ2-1
TGTGCCAGCAGCTTGAAGGACAGGGGAAGAGATAATGAGCAGTTCTTC
CASSLKDRGRDNEQFF
>-|TRBV4-2|-|TRBJ1-2
TGTGCCAGCACGGGGGGAGGAGACACAGCTAACTATGGCTACACCTTC
CASTGGGDTANYGYTF
>-|TRBV6-5|-|TRBJ1-2
TGTGCCAGCAGTTACTCAGTTGCCCCAGGGTATGGCTACACCTTC
CASSYSVAPGYGYTF
>-|TRBV24-1|-|TRBJ1-2
TGTGCCACCAGTGATCGGGGGAGCGATGGCTACACCTTC
CATSDRGSDGYTF
>once|TRBV30|TRBD2|TRBJ2-1
TGTGCCTGGAGTGTAAACCCTTGGACTAGCGGGAGGGCATCCTACAATGAGCAGTTCTTC
CAWSVNPWTSGRASYNEQFF
>once|TRBV7-8|-|TRBJ1-3
TGTGCCAGCAGGGCAGGGGACACCATATATTTT
CASRAGDTIYF
>once|TRBV7-2|-|TRBJ2-1
TGTGCCAGCAGGATGAGTTATTCCCGGGAGTTCTTC
CASRMSYSREFF
>-|TRBV7-2|-|TRBJ2-1
TGTGCCAGCAGCCGGCGGGACTTAGGCAAGAATGAGCAGTTCTTC
CASSRRDLGKNEQFF
>few|TRBV7-9|TRBD2|TRBJ2-3
TGTGCCAGCAGCCCGATAGCGGGAGCTGCAGATACGCAGTATTTT
CASSPIAGAADTQYF
>-|TRBV5-4|-|TRBJ1-3
TGTGCCAGCAGCTTGGCTCGGCAGGTCTCTGGAAACACCATATATTTT
CASSLARQVSGNTIYF
>-|TRBV24-1|-|TRBJ1-1
TGTGCCACCAGTGATCACGGGGGGAACACTGAAGCTTTCTTT
CATSDHGGNTEAFF